This TCR beta chain came from a study of vaccination and CD4 T cells after COVID-19. Study-wide background: Stimulation of cells relied on overlapping spike peptides derived from SARS-CoV-2, HCoV-NL63, HCoV-OC43 and HCoV-229E.

There are 12 residues in the CDR3. Germline V gene lookup returns CDR1 MNHNS and CDR2 SASEGT. V lost 8 bases and J lost 1; bases outside the gene matches: 1. This clonotype was seen a few times. Its specificity is not known. The Oncomine TCR Beta short-read assay sequenced DNA from cultured CD4+ T cells. TCRdb re-analysed the PCR reads in MiXCR, keeping a single row per CDR3 protein. The sample gives several thousand distinct CDR3 sequences, about 29% of which show up once; 25% to 35% is in the top ten. Stated treatment: roughly ten-day PBMC culture with coronavirus spike peptide pools or control peptides (ViraFEST assay). Gathering of the CD4+ T cells, from the unexposed donor, took place before the COVID-19 pandemic (2011-2018).

The sequenced sample consisted of CD4+ T cells from blood, cultured in vitro. This clonotype originated in a human donor in good health. The chain couples TRBV6-1 to TRBJ2-5; 7 bases match TRBD1. The CDR3 loop reads CASRDSQETQYF. The DNA of the CDR3 is TGTGCCAGCCGGGACAGCCAAGAGACCCAGTACTTC.